This T cell receptor beta chain was observed in a study of PD-1 blockade in classical Hodgkin lymphoma. Measured with immunoSEQ multiplex PCR; TCRdb has only the in-frame clones, and not every one. The profile shows tens of thousands of clones, around nine tenths of them singletons. The CDR3 sequence is 14 residues long. Germline values: CDR1 SSHAT, CDR2 FNYEAQ (reference sequence). This clone appeared once. A junction end diverges from the germline sequence, so it may reflect a read error. Relapse was seen in all patients after autologous stem cell transplantation, and brentuximab vedotin exposure was variable.

Sequencing was performed on peripheral blood mononuclear cells (PBMCs), taken at baseline. This TCR derives from a human donor with classical Hodgkin lymphoma. This chain links TRBV7-7 with TRBJ2-5, with D perhaps TRBD2 (5 bases). CDR3 in amino acids: CASSLGGLGETQYF. The CDR3 coding sequence is TGTGCTAGCAGCTTAGGAGGATTGGGGGAGACCCAGTACTTC.